This paragraph covers one TCR beta chain sequence. It has no known antigen specificity. Nothing much larger sits one base from this clone, and base qualities are not available. For sequencing of the TCRbeta CDR3 region, genomic DNA was extracted from the sorted cells. TCRbeta CDR3 regions were sequenced using the immunoSEQ Assay. This is the immuneACCESS table as TCRdb keeps it, with only in-frame sequences that have V and J called. A part of the clones is gone; compared with another copy, unresolved V genes explain less than half, and the rest is unexplained. This sample is represented by approximately 76,000 clones; roughly 85% of them were singletons. The ten largest clones capture approximately 0.63% of the sample. The trial excluded patients who had a history of autoimmune disease or who were on systemic immunosuppression. Peripheral blood for TCR sequencing was collected from all dose cohorts at baseline, on cycle 4 day 1, and on cycle 7 day 1. The samples were taken from a phase I, first-in-human, multicenter, open-label dose-escalation trial of ivuxolimab. Adults with locally advanced or metastatic melanoma, renal cell carcinoma, hepatocellular carcinoma or head and neck squamous cell carcinoma were enrolled in the trial. CD4+ and CD8+ T cells were sorted separately from peripheral blood before TCR sequencing.

This specimen belongs to a study of OX40 agonist ivuxolimab in advanced cancers. Broadly, across the study: Ivuxolimab was an agonistic, fully human IgG2 monoclonal antibody directed against OX40 (CD134), a costimulatory receptor. Intravenous ivuxolimab was administered to patients every 2 weeks at six dose levels: 0.01, 0.1, 0.3, 1.5, 3 and 10 mg/kg. Of the approximately 50 dose-escalation patients, hepatocellular carcinoma was present in about 20, melanoma in approximately 15, renal cell carcinoma in 9 and head and neck cancer in 9. In the dose-escalation cohort, 75% to 85% of patients were male, and the mean age was roughly 56 years with a range of about 20 to 79. Prior anti-PD-1, anti-PD-L1 or anti-CTLA-4 therapy was permitted, and 40% of dose-escalation patients had received checkpoint inhibitors. Partial responses were achieved by three dose-escalation patients, of whom one had hepatocellular carcinoma and two had cutaneous melanoma. The point of sequencing TCRbeta in the periphery was to test whether ivuxolimab changed TCR sequence diversity and drove clonal T-cell expansion. The paper reports the monotherapy dose-escalation portion (N ≈ 50 patients) of the phase I ivuxolimab trial. Results and caveats for the whole study, not just this receptor: At doses of 0.1 to 3.0 mg/kg, clonal expansion of both CD4+ and CD8+ T cells in blood was seen between baseline and week 6. Which antigens the clonally expanded peripheral T cells were specific for was not determined. In partial responders in the 0.1-3.0 mg/kg groups, normalized peripheral clonal expansion was found to be among the lowest, especially among CD8+ T cells. After ivuxolimab, CD8+ T cells had more expanded clones than CD4+ T cells on average. Low levels of normalized T-cell clonal expansion were also seen in some patients who did not respond.

There are 17 amino acids in the CDR3, from cysteine to phenylalanine inclusive. This entry keeps only the CDR3 DNA: 51 bases, framed from base 1. Sequences MNHEY (CDR1) and SMNVEV (CDR2) are obtained from the germline V gene (reference sequence). The junction shows trimming of 5 bases on V and 0 bases on J, plus 17 bases between the germline ends. The sequence was collected from an adult with an advanced solid tumor such as melanoma, head and neck, liver or kidney cancer. The chain joins TRBV27 to TRBJ1-3; no confident D gene assignment can be made. The sequencing here drew on CD4+ or CD8+ T cells sorted from blood, taken in a trial of the OX40 agonist ivuxolimab. The DNA is TGTGCCAGCAGTCCTCTGGGATCGACCTTCTCTGGAAACACCATATATTTT. Protein translation: CASSPLGSTFSGNTIYF.